A selection of T cell receptor beta chains follows, all from one sample in a study of blood T cell repertoires in COVID-19. TCRdb's table, derived via immunoSEQ multiplex PCR, lists solely in-frame clones and lacks some. In the table there are 200,000 to 250,000 clones, approximately 80% of which are singletons. The sample comprised PBMCs or T cells enriched from blood (not recorded which). The receptors were gathered from a man younger than 40 with acute COVID-19. The CDR3 runs from the conserved cysteine through the conserved F or W. The order of the fields is V gene, clone size, D gene, J gene, CDR3 protein, CDR3 DNA. The D gene is left open where the match is weak. Part of the rows lack a size; the others show once, few, many or a class for expanded clones.

V gene: TRBV5-1
clone size: -
D gene: -
J gene: TRBJ2-7
CDR3 protein: CASSLLADTYEQYF
CDR3 DNA: TGCGCCAGCAGCCTCCTGGCGGATACCTACGAGCAGTACTTC

V gene: TRBV11-1
clone size: -
D gene: -
J gene: TRBJ1-2
CDR3 protein: CASSLAPGLHYGYTF
CDR3 DNA: TGTGCCAGCAGCTTAGCCCCAGGGCTTCACTATGGCTACACCTTC

V gene: TRBV11-2
clone size: -
D gene: -
J gene: TRBJ1-2
CDR3 protein: CASSLDLVGGYTF
CDR3 DNA: TGTGCCAGCAGCTTAGATCTTGTCGGTGGCTACACCTTC

V gene: TRBV3-1/TRBV3-2
clone size: -
D gene: -
J gene: TRBJ1-1
CDR3 protein: CASSHLGELNTEAFF
CDR3 DNA: TGTGCCAGCAGCCATCTAGGTGAACTGAACACTGAAGCTTTCTTT

V gene: TRBV4-2
clone size: -
D gene: -
J gene: TRBJ2-1
CDR3 protein: CASSQDYGSSYNEQFF
CDR3 DNA: TGTGCCAGCAGCCAAGATTATGGGAGCTCCTACAATGAGCAGTTCTTC

V gene: TRBV6-5
clone size: -
D gene: TRBD1
J gene: TRBJ1-5
CDR3 protein: CASSYAGQGDQPQHF
CDR3 DNA: TGTGCCAGCAGTTACGCGGGACAGGGCGATCAGCCCCAGCATTTT

V gene: TRBV19
clone size: -
D gene: -
J gene: TRBJ2-7
CDR3 protein: CASSTGHFAYEQYF
CDR3 DNA: TGTGCCAGTAGTACCGGACACTTCGCCTACGAGCAGTACTTC

V gene: TRBV5-1
clone size: -
D gene: -
J gene: TRBJ2-5
CDR3 protein: CASSTSGSSQETQYF
CDR3 DNA: TGCGCCAGCTCCACTTCGGGGAGTTCCCAAGAGACCCAGTACTTC

V gene: TRBV28
clone size: -
D gene: -
J gene: TRBJ1-1
CDR3 protein: CASRETGKAFF
CDR3 DNA: TGTGCCAGCAGGGAAACAGGGAAAGCTTTCTTT

V gene: TRBV19
clone size: once
D gene: -
J gene: TRBJ1-1
CDR3 protein: CASRTGAEAFF
CDR3 DNA: TGTGCCAGTAGAACAGGAGCGGAAGCTTTCTTT

V gene: TRBV11-1
clone size: -
D gene: -
J gene: TRBJ1-6
CDR3 protein: CASSGRGSPLHF
CDR3 DNA: TGTGCCAGCAGCGGGAGAGGGTCACCCCTCCACTTT

V gene: TRBV19
clone size: -
D gene: -
J gene: TRBJ1-1
CDR3 protein: CASSIVRSQAFF
CDR3 DNA: TGTGCCAGTAGTATAGTTAGGAGTCAAGCTTTCTTT

V gene: TRBV4-1
clone size: -
D gene: -
J gene: TRBJ2-3
CDR3 protein: CASSQGPRLADTQYF
CDR3 DNA: TGCGCCAGCAGCCAAGGCCCTCGACTTGCAGATACGCAGTATTTT

V gene: TRBV18
clone size: -
D gene: TRBD2
J gene: TRBJ2-5
CDR3 protein: CASSTVGGRETQYF
CDR3 DNA: TGTGCCAGCTCAACGGTCGGGGGGAGAGAGACCCAGTACTTC

V gene: TRBV14
clone size: -
D gene: -
J gene: TRBJ2-7
CDR3 protein: CASSTQRGGAHYEQYF
CDR3 DNA: TGTGCCAGCAGCACGCAGCGAGGCGGAGCCCACTACGAGCAGTACTTC

V gene: TRBV4-2
clone size: -
D gene: -
J gene: TRBJ2-3
CDR3 protein: CASSQQTKDTQYF
CDR3 DNA: TGTGCCAGCAGCCAACAAACTAAGGATACGCAGTATTTT

V gene: TRBV30
clone size: -
D gene: TRBD2
J gene: TRBJ2-3
CDR3 protein: CAWTRLAGGTDTQYF
CDR3 DNA: TGTGCCTGGACGCGTCTAGCGGGGGGCACAGATACGCAGTATTTT

V gene: TRBV5-6
clone size: -
D gene: TRBD1
J gene: TRBJ1-2
CDR3 protein: CASTPTGGDYGYTF
CDR3 DNA: TGTGCCAGCACCCCTACAGGGGGCGACTATGGCTACACCTTC

V gene: TRBV5-4
clone size: -
D gene: TRBD2
J gene: TRBJ2-7
CDR3 protein: CASSPGGLAGDGQYF
CDR3 DNA: TGTGCCAGCAGCCCGGGCGGACTAGCGGGGGACGGGCAGTACTTC

V gene: TRBV24-1
clone size: once
D gene: -
J gene: TRBJ2-5
CDR3 protein: CATSDPAGDNVRTQYF
CDR3 DNA: TGTGCCACCAGTGATCCGGCGGGGGACAACGTAAGGACCCAGTACTTC

V gene: TRBV6-5
clone size: -
D gene: TRBD2
J gene: TRBJ2-7
CDR3 protein: CASSYAPPAGGVEQYF
CDR3 DNA: TGTGCCAGCAGTTACGCTCCCCCAGCGGGGGGTGTCGAGCAGTACTTC

V gene: TRBV7-6
clone size: -
D gene: -
J gene: TRBJ2-1
CDR3 protein: CASGGVDYNEQFF
CDR3 DNA: TGTGCCAGCGGTGGTGTAGACTACAATGAGCAGTTCTTC

V gene: TRBV6-5
clone size: -
D gene: TRBD2
J gene: TRBJ2-7
CDR3 protein: CASRPTSGGFYEQYF
CDR3 DNA: TGTGCCAGCAGGCCTACTAGCGGGGGGTTCTACGAGCAGTACTTC

V gene: TRBV29-1
clone size: -
D gene: TRBD1
J gene: TRBJ1-1
CDR3 protein: CSVEVTGALNTEAFF
CDR3 DNA: TGCAGCGTTGAGGTTACAGGGGCCCTGAACACTGAAGCTTTCTTT

V gene: TRBV11-2
clone size: -
D gene: -
J gene: TRBJ1-5
CDR3 protein: CASSLAGQANQPQHF
CDR3 DNA: TGTGCCAGCAGCTTAGCCGGCCAGGCCAATCAGCCCCAGCATTTT

V gene: TRBV3-1/TRBV3-2
clone size: -
D gene: -
J gene: TRBJ1-1
CDR3 protein: CASSQAMREAFF
CDR3 DNA: TGTGCCAGCAGCCAAGCTATGCGGGAAGCTTTCTTT

V gene: TRBV19
clone size: once
D gene: -
J gene: TRBJ1-2
CDR3 protein: CASRDRIGYTF
CDR3 DNA: TGTGCCAGTCGTGACAGGATTGGCTACACCTTC

V gene: TRBV5-1
clone size: -
D gene: -
J gene: TRBJ2-5
CDR3 protein: CASSLGSGKETQYF
CDR3 DNA: TGCGCCAGCAGCTTGGGATCAGGGAAGGAGACCCAGTACTTC

V gene: TRBV11-2
clone size: -
D gene: -
J gene: TRBJ1-2
CDR3 protein: CASSPQDKHGYTF
CDR3 DNA: TGTGCCAGCAGCCCCCAAGACAAGCATGGCTACACCTTC

V gene: TRBV4-2
clone size: -
D gene: -
J gene: TRBJ2-1
CDR3 protein: CASSQDQLGSSYNEQFF
CDR3 DNA: TGTGCCAGCAGCCAAGATCAGCTCGGGTCCTCCTACAATGAGCAGTTCTTC

V gene: TRBV10-3
clone size: -
D gene: -
J gene: TRBJ2-3
CDR3 protein: CAIRRGSTDTQYF
CDR3 DNA: TGTGCCATCCGGCGGGGTAGCACAGATACGCAGTATTTT

V gene: TRBV10-3
clone size: few
D gene: TRBD2
J gene: TRBJ2-7
CDR3 protein: CAIMAGGPGDEQYF
CDR3 DNA: TGTGCCATCATGGCGGGGGGGCCAGGCGACGAGCAGTACTTC

V gene: TRBV7-3
clone size: -
D gene: -
J gene: TRBJ2-1
CDR3 protein: CASSPRQVPYNEQFF
CDR3 DNA: TGTGCCAGCAGCCCTCGACAGGTACCTTACAATGAGCAGTTCTTC

V gene: TRBV10-3
clone size: -
D gene: TRBD1
J gene: TRBJ2-7
CDR3 protein: CAISESRQGEQYF
CDR3 DNA: TGTGCCATCAGTGAGTCTCGACAGGGCGAGCAGTACTTC

V gene: TRBV6-4
clone size: -
D gene: TRBD2
J gene: TRBJ2-1
CDR3 protein: CASSDSSGVNEQFF
CDR3 DNA: TGTGCCAGCAGTGATTCTAGCGGGGTAAATGAGCAGTTCTTC

V gene: TRBV15
clone size: -
D gene: -
J gene: TRBJ1-2
CDR3 protein: CATSTDRSTVFRIYTF
CDR3 DNA: TGTGCCACCAGCACGGACAGAAGTACAGTGTTTAGGATATACACCTTC

V gene: TRBV7-9
clone size: -
D gene: TRBD1
J gene: TRBJ1-2
CDR3 protein: CASSPGTAVHGYTF
CDR3 DNA: TGTGCCAGCAGCCCCGGGACAGCCGTCCATGGCTACACCTTC

V gene: TRBV2
clone size: few
D gene: TRBD2
J gene: TRBJ2-5
CDR3 protein: CASSVGAGVRETQYF
CDR3 DNA: TGTGCCAGCAGTGTCGGAGCGGGGGTTAGGGAGACCCAGTACTTC

V gene: TRBV2
clone size: -
D gene: TRBD1
J gene: TRBJ1-5
CDR3 protein: CASHGQGAPRNQPQHF
CDR3 DNA: TGTGCCAGCCATGGACAGGGGGCGCCTAGGAATCAGCCCCAGCATTTT

V gene: TRBV15
clone size: -
D gene: -
J gene: TRBJ1-1
CDR3 protein: CATSTGITEAFF
CDR3 DNA: TGTGCCACCAGCACGGGAATCACTGAAGCTTTCTTT

V gene: TRBV2
clone size: few
D gene: TRBD1
J gene: TRBJ1-5
CDR3 protein: CASGGQGGNQPQHF
CDR3 DNA: TGTGCCAGCGGAGGACAGGGAGGAAATCAGCCCCAGCATTTT

V gene: TRBV19
clone size: -
D gene: TRBD1
J gene: TRBJ1-5
CDR3 protein: CASSRDRAVEGNQPQHF
CDR3 DNA: TGTGCCAGTAGCCGGGACAGGGCCGTCGAGGGCAATCAGCCCCAGCATTTT

V gene: TRBV7-9
clone size: -
D gene: -
J gene: TRBJ1-3
CDR3 protein: CAARGFGNTIYF
CDR3 DNA: TGTGCCGCAAGGGGTTTTGGAAACACCATATATTTT

V gene: TRBV6-5
clone size: -
D gene: -
J gene: TRBJ2-2
CDR3 protein: CASSYFSTANTGELFF
CDR3 DNA: TGTGCCAGCAGTTACTTTTCGACAGCGAACACCGGGGAGCTGTTTTTT